This TCR beta chain was captured in a study of identical twins. Regarding the study as a whole: The abundant beta clonotypes from cord blood had fewer insertions, and memory repertoires had none of this. Partial confounding of zero-insertion analyses by invariant MAIT and iNKT cells was possible.

About this clonotype itself: Its target is not known.

With template switching, a universal primer site was added, and the cDNA carried unique molecular identifiers. TCRdb analysed the 5' RACE reads with MiXCR anew, one entry per CDR3 protein. Among around 480,000 distinct CDR3 sequences listed, approximately 14% were seen once. Germline V lookup: CDR1 SQVTM, CDR2 ANQGSEA. The junction had 8 bases not matched to a gene; V was cut back by 4 bases and J by 4 bases. CDR3 length: 14 residues. These records were also assigned to another study, of yellow fever vaccine responses in identical twins.

This clonotype was sampled from a woman aged 18 to 35 in good health. The V call is TRBV29-1, the J call TRBJ2-5; 8 bases match TRBD2. The specimen was CD4+ T cells sorted from blood. The CDR3 loop reads CSVAGGTVGETQYF. The DNA of the CDR3 is TGCAGCGTTGCGGGGGGGACTGTGGGAGAGACCCAGTACTTC.